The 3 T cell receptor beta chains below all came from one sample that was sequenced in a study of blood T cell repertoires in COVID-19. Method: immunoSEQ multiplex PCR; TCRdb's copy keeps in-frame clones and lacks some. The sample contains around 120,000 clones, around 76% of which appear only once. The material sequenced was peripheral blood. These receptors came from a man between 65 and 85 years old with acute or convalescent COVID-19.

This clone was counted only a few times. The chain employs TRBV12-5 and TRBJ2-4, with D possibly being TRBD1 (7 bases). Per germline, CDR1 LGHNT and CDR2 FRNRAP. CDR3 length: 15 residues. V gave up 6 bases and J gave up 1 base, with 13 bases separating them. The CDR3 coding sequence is TGTGCTAGTGGGCCCAGGGGGGCGGCCAAAAACATTCAGTACTTC. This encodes CASGPRGAAKNIQYF.

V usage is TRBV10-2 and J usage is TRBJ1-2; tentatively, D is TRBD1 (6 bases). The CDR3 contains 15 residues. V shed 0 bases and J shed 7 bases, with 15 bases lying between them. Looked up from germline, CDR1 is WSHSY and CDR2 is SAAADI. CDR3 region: CASSESRFGQLGYTF. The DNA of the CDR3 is TGCGCCAGCAGTGAGTCTCGTTTTGGACAGCTTGGCTACACCTTC.

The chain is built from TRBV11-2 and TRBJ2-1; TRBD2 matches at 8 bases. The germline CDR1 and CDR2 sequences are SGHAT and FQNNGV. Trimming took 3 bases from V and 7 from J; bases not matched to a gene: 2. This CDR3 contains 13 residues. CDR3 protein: CASSLGLENEQFF. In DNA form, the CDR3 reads TGTGCCAGCAGCTTGGGACTAGAAAATGAGCAGTTCTTC.